Following are 32 T cell receptor beta chains from one sample sequenced in a study of T cell responses to AZD1222 COVID-19 vaccine. Sequenced by immunoSEQ multiplex PCR; TCRdb stores in-frame clones only, minus some. The sample includes 110,000 to 150,000 clones, 80% to 90% of them seen just once. Specimen: peripheral blood, collected on day 0 of AZD1222 vaccination. The receptors stem from an adult in good health.

This sequence joins TRBV28 and TRBJ2-7; D not certain. The germline V gene encodes CDR1 MDHEN and CDR2 SYDVKM. V was shortened by 5 bases and J by 0 bases, with 14 bases between the two germline ends. The CDR3 length is 15 residues. The CDR3: CASSPQAANSYEQYF. As DNA, the CDR3 is TGTGCCAGCAGTCCCCAGGCAGCCAACTCCTACGAGCAGTACTTC.

The V gene is TRBV4-2, the J gene TRBJ1-2, with D possibly TRBD1 on 5 matching bases. Germline values: CDR1 LGHNA, CDR2 YNFKEQ. The ends were cut back, 4 bases at V and 2 bases at J, with 11 bases in the middle. This CDR3 comprises 14 residues. CDR3 sequence: CASSPLEGNYGYTF. DNA of the CDR3: TGTGCCAGCAGCCCCCTGGAGGGGAACTATGGCTACACCTTC.

This clone showed up just once. CDR3 in amino acids: CASSPGGQDYEQYF. The CDR3 DNA follows: TGTGCCAGCAGCCCTGGCGGGCAGGACTACGAGCAGTACTTC. The chain employs TRBV3-1 (or the pseudogene TRBV3-2) and TRBJ2-7; perhaps TRBD2 as D (5 bases). V was trimmed by 4 bases and J by 3 bases, leaving 13 bases between them. This CDR3 spans 14 amino acids. The germline gives CDR1 LGHDT, CDR2 YNNKEL (reference sequence).

This chain connects TRBV5-4 to TRBJ1-4; D remains ambiguous. V dropped 4 bases and J dropped 5 bases, with 6 bases sitting between them. CDR1 is SGHNT, CDR2 YYREEE, per germline (reference sequence). This CDR3 is built from 12 residues. CDR3 bases: TGTGCCAGCAGCCGAACGAATGAAAAACTGTTTTTT. Protein: CASSRTNEKLFF.

The V and J genes are TRBV10-3 and TRBJ1-2, with 7 bases that match TRBD1. V lost 9 bases and J lost 10; bases outside the gene matches: 14. The CDR3 covers 13 residues. Germline assignment: CDR1 ENHRY and CDR2 SYGVKD. CDR3 DNA sequence: TGTGCCATGCACGAGACCACAGGGGATGCCTACACCTTC. Translating it yields CAMHETTGDAYTF.

This rearrangement joins TRBV29-1 to TRBJ2-3; D ambiguous. Trimming took 8 bases from V and 2 from J, leaving 11 bases between them. The V gene's germline CDR1 is SQVTM and CDR2 ANQGSEA. The CDR3 is 12 residues long. Written as DNA, the CDR3 is TGCAGCTACATAGGATACACAGATACGCAGTATTTT. Translating gives CSYIGYTDTQYF.

The J gene is TRBJ2-1, the V gene TRBV19; D remains unclear. Germline V lookup: CDR1 LNHDA, CDR2 SQIVND (reference sequence). The CDR3 has 16 residues. V was shortened by 3 bases and J by 0 bases, with 12 bases between the two germline ends. The chain's CDR3 is CASSMSGASSYNEQFF. In DNA, the CDR3 is TGTGCCAGTAGTATGTCCGGAGCAAGCTCCTACAATGAGCAGTTCTTC.

The V call is TRBV2, the J call TRBJ2-3; TRBD2 agrees at 7 bases. Looked up from germline, CDR1 is SNHLY and CDR2 is FYNNEI. This CDR3 has 15 amino acids. The junction had 8 bases not matched to a gene; V was cut back by 8 bases and J by 0 bases. CDR3 in amino acids: CASAREGSSTDTQYF. The CDR3 bases are TGTGCCAGCGCTAGGGAGGGCAGTAGCACAGATACGCAGTATTTT. Full variable domain (outside the CDR3, taken from reference TRBV2 and TRBJ2-3): EPEVTQTPSHQVTQMGQEVILRCVPISNHLYFYWYRQILGQKVEFLVSFYNNEISEKSEIFDDQFSVERPDGSNFTLKIRSTKLEDSAMYFCASAREGSSTDTQYFGPGTRLTVL.

V is TRBV28 and J is TRBJ2-4; possible D gene TRBD2, 5 bases. The CDR3 sequence is 15 residues long. The germline V gene encodes CDR1 MDHEN and CDR2 SYDVKM. The ends were cut back, 7 bases at V and 0 bases at J, with 13 bases in the middle. The CDR3 spells CASTGLAIAKNIQYF. Here the CDR3 DNA reads TGTGCCAGCACGGGGTTGGCTATAGCCAAAAACATTCAGTACTTC.

The chain employs TRBV30 and TRBJ2-7, with D maybe TRBD2 (6 bases). The germline V gene encodes CDR1 GTSNPN and CDR2 SVGIG (reference sequence). The V end was cut by 1 base, the J end by 1 base, with 17 bases between. The CDR3 consists of 16 residues. Here the CDR3 reads CAWSGGVWGRSYEQYF. The CDR3 DNA reads TGTGCCTGGAGTGGGGGGGTTTGGGGTCGGTCCTACGAGCAGTACTTC.

J is TRBJ1-3 and V is TRBV9; D is ambiguous. Germline CDR1 is SGDLS and CDR2 is YYNGEE. With 0 bases removed from V and 2 bases from J, the gap between germline ends came to 9 bases. The CDR3 has 15 amino acids. The CDR3 DNA reads as TGTGCCAGCAGCGTAGCTGCTGGAACTGGAAACACCATATATTTT. Protein: CASSVAAGTGNTIYF.

This chain uses TRBV6-1 with TRBJ1-5; D unclear. Germline V gene lookup returns CDR1 MNHNS and CDR2 SASEGT. The CDR3 runs to 14 residues. V was pared by 2 bases and J by 11 bases, with 16 bases between. The CDR3 DNA follows: TGTGCCAGCAGTGAAACGGTGGGCGGCGTGACCCAGCATTTT. It encodes CASSETVGGVTQHF.

The chain links TRBV30 to TRBJ2-5, with D maybe TRBD2 (5 bases). The ends were cut back, 0 bases at V and 4 bases at J, with 12 bases in the middle. The CDR3 totals 14 residues. Germline V gives CDR1 GTSNPN, CDR2 SVGIG (reference sequence). The CDR3 coding sequence is TGTGCCTGGAGTGTAGAGGGCAGCGTAGAGACCCAGTACTTC. Translating it yields CAWSVEGSVETQYF. Variable domain in full (rest from reference TRBV30 and TRBJ2-5): SQTIHQWPATLVQPVGSPLSLECTVEGTSNPNLYWYRQAAGRGLQLLFYSVGIGQISSEVPQNLSASRPQDRQFILSSKKLLLSDSGFYLCAWSVEGSVETQYFGPGTRLLVL.

This clone was recorded a few times. The chain uses TRBV6-2 or TRBV6-3 and TRBJ1-2; 9 bases align to TRBD1. The length of the CDR3 is 16 residues. After removal of 0 bases from V and 8 bases from J, the junction contained 10 bases not matched to a gene. Germline loops: CDR1 MNHEY, CDR2 SVGEGT. For the CDR3, the DNA is TGTGCCAGCAGTTACTCGAATTGGGGACAGGGACCCGGCTACACCTTC. Encoded protein: CASSYSNWGQGPGYTF.

The chain employs TRBV9 and TRBJ2-1, with 9 positions matching TRBD2. Looked up from germline, CDR1 is SGDLS and CDR2 is YYNGEE. The V segment lost 3 bases and the J segment 5 bases; nucleotides outside the gene matches: 12. CDR3 size: 17 residues. Here the CDR3 reads CASSAPRGVAGDNEQFF. The CDR3 DNA reads TGTGCCAGCAGCGCACCAAGGGGGGTAGCGGGAGACAATGAGCAGTTCTTC.

The chain is built from TRBV5-8 and TRBJ1-4; 9 bases map to TRBD1. V trimming: 4 bases; J trimming: 7 bases; junction bases outside the gene matches: 5. The CDR3 extends over 14 amino acids. The V gene's germline CDR1 is SGHTS and CDR2 YDEGEE. CDR3 sequence reads: CASSQDRGTEKLFF. The CDR3 DNA is TGTGCCAGCAGCCAGGACAGGGGTACTGAAAAACTGTTTTTT.

V and J are TRBV7-2 and TRBJ1-2; 8 bases line up with TRBD1. The junction had 18 bases not matched to a gene; V was cut back by 5 bases and J by 4 bases. Germline V lookup: CDR1 SGHTA, CDR2 FQGNSA. This CDR3 is built from 18 residues. The CDR3 DNA sequence: TGTGCCAGCAGCGTAGAGGTGTGGGGACAGGCCAATCCCTATGGCTACACCTTC. It is translated as CASSVEVWGQANPYGYTF.

CDR3 DNA: TGTGCCTGGAGTGTACACGGACAGGGGTATGGCTACACCTTC. Translated, it gives CAWSVHGQGYGYTF. The chain carries TRBV30 and TRBJ1-2; TRBD1 matches at 9 bases. The V gene's germline CDR1 is GTSNPN and CDR2 SVGIG (reference sequence). V shed 0 bases and J 5 bases; nucleotides not matched to a gene: 4. This CDR3 has 14 residues.

The chain recombines TRBV5-1 with TRBJ2-3, with D possibly called TRBD1 or TRBD2 (5 bases each). Trimming cost V 3 bases and J 1 base, with 15 bases left between them. This CDR3 contains 16 residues. CDR1 SGHRS and CDR2 YFSETQ come from the germline V gene. In nucleotides, the CDR3 is TGCGCCAGCAGCTGGGGGTCGGCTCCCGGCACAGATACGCAGTATTTT. It specifies CASSWGSAPGTDTQYF.

The rearrangement uses TRBV7-2 and TRBJ1-5; D not resolved. CDR1 SGHTA and CDR2 FQGNSA come from the germline V gene. Trimming removed 1 base from V and 4 bases from J, with 8 bases in between. The CDR3 has 14 residues. The CDR3 reads CASSLDGRNQPQHF. The CDR3, as DNA: TGTGCCAGCAGCTTAGATGGAAGAAATCAGCCCCAGCATTTT. Variable domain in full (rest from reference TRBV7-2 and TRBJ1-5): GAGVSQSPSNKVTEKGKDVELRCDPISGHTALYWYRQSLGQGLEFLIYFQGNSAPDKSGLPSDRFSAERTGGSVSTLTIQRTQQEDSAVYLCASSLDGRNQPQHFGDGTRLSIL.

Written as DNA, the CDR3 is TGTGCCAGCAGTTACGCAAGGGCCCAGCCCCAGCATTTT. Encoded protein: CASSYARAQPQHF. The V and J genes are TRBV6-2 or TRBV6-3 and TRBJ1-5; D not certain. The CDR3 has 13 amino acids. Trimming shortened V by 2 bases and J by 7 bases, and 9 bases separated the two germline ends. Germline values: CDR1 MNHEY, CDR2 SVGEGT.

This clone was seen only once. The chain recombines TRBV6-2 or TRBV6-3 with TRBJ2-5; 13 bases are shared with TRBD2. V was clipped by 6 bases and J by 2 bases; unmatched bases: 6. In germline, CDR1 is MNHEY, CDR2 SVGEGT. CDR3 length equals 16 residues. CDR3 bases: TGTGCCAGCAGCCGCCGACTAGCGGGAGGACAAGAGACCCAGTACTTC. Translated: CASSRRLAGGQETQYF.

The count of this clone is one. The V call is TRBV4-2, the J call TRBJ1-1; tentative D call: TRBD1 (5 bases). Trimming stripped 2 bases from V and 1 base from J, with 17 bases between. The CDR3 runs to 17 residues. The germline V gene has CDR1 LGHNA and CDR2 YNFKEQ. The CDR3 is CASSQTPLRGRNTEAFF. Written as DNA, the CDR3 is TGTGCCAGCAGCCAAACGCCTCTAAGGGGTCGGAACACTGAAGCTTTCTTT.

In its sample, this clone was seen a few times. This chain uses TRBV15 with TRBJ1-1; D remains unclear. CDR1 and CDR2 (germline): LNHNV, YYDKDF (reference sequence). Trimming cost V 0 bases and J 8 bases, with 10 bases left between them. This CDR3 comprises 13 residues. The CDR3 DNA reads TGTGCCACCAGCAGAGATTTCGGAAAGGAAGCTTTCTTT. This encodes CATSRDFGKEAFF.

The gene calls are TRBV4-1 and TRBJ2-3, with D unclear. Looked up from germline, CDR1 is MGHRA and CDR2 is YSYEKL. V dropped 1 base and J dropped 4 bases, with 6 bases sitting between them. The CDR3 spans 13 residues. The CDR3 sequence: CASSQGEADTQYF. Here the CDR3 DNA reads TGCGCCAGCAGCCAAGGAGAGGCAGATACGCAGTATTTT.

This clone was seen a single time. The J gene is TRBJ1-1, the V gene TRBV18; D unresolved. The CDR3 sequence is 15 residues long. Germline CDR1 is KGHSH and CDR2 is LQKENI. The ends were cut back, 0 bases at V and 4 bases at J, with 12 bases in the middle. The CDR3 nucleotides are TGTGCCAGCTCACCACCGGTATTTTCGGGCACTGAAGCTTTCTTT. It yields the protein CASSPPVFSGTEAFF.

The chain carries TRBV19 and TRBJ2-7; D is unclear. The CDR3 loop spans 14 amino acids. Germline CDR1 LNHDA, CDR2 SQIVND (reference sequence). Between the trimmed V and J ends, which lost 4 bases and 3 bases, there was a span of 13 bases. The CDR3 loop is CASSTQPTSYEQYF. The CDR3 nucleotides read TGTGCCAGTAGTACGCAACCAACAAGCTACGAGCAGTACTTC.

The sample holds a few counts of this clone. The rearrangement uses TRBV29-1 and TRBJ1-2; 11 nucleotides align to TRBD1. Germline V gene sequence: CDR1 SQVTM, CDR2 ANQGSEA. V was clipped by 6 bases and J by 5 bases; unmatched bases: 5. The CDR3 sequence is 13 residues long. CDR3 sequence reads: CSVPGQGGYGYTF. The CDR3 DNA reads TGCAGCGTACCGGGACAGGGGGGATATGGCTACACCTTC.

This sequence joins TRBV7-8 and TRBJ1-5; D possibly corresponds to TRBD1 (5 bases). CDR1 and CDR2 from the germline V gene are SGHVS and FQNEAQ. CDR3 length equals 17 residues. Trimming pared 1 base from V and 2 bases from J, leaving 15 bases between. CDR3 nucleotides: TGTGCCAGCAGCTTAGGGAGGGACGGTATAGGCAATCAGCCCCAGCATTTT. This translates into CASSLGRDGIGNQPQHF. Full variable domain (missing parts from reference TRBV7-8 and TRBJ1-5): GAGVSQSPRYKVAKRGQDVALRCDPISGHVSLFWYQQALGQGPEFLTYFQNEAQLDKSGLPSDRFFAERPEGSVSTLKIQRTQQEDSAVYLCASSLGRDGIGNQPQHFGDGTRLSIL.

The V call is TRBV2, the J call TRBJ1-1; tentative D call: TRBD1 (5 bases). With 6 bases removed from V and 6 bases from J, the gap between germline ends came to 8 bases. Per germline, CDR1 SNHLY and CDR2 FYNNEI. The CDR3 totals 11 residues. The CDR3 here is CASSRRAEAFF. As DNA, the CDR3 is TGTGCCAGCAGCCGCAGGGCTGAAGCTTTCTTT.

The chain carries TRBV9 and TRBJ1-1; 9 bases match TRBD1. Unmatched junction bases numbered 10, after V lost 3 bases and J lost 7 bases. The CDR3 is 15 amino acids. Germline V gene data show CDR1 as SGDLS and CDR2 as YYNGEE. CDR3 loop: CASSAIRDRDFEAFF. In DNA form, the CDR3 reads TGTGCCAGCAGCGCGATCCGGGACAGGGACTTTGAAGCTTTCTTT.

This chain links TRBV9 with TRBJ2-2; D remains unclear. With 0 bases removed from V and 0 bases from J, the gap between germline ends came to 12 bases. Germline lookup yields CDR1 SGDLS and CDR2 YYNGEE. The CDR3 is made up of 17 amino acids. CDR3 nucleotides: TGTGCCAGCAGCGTAGGGGGTAGACCTTCGAACACCGGGGAGCTGTTTTTT. This gives the protein CASSVGGRPSNTGELFF. Variable domain in full (rest from reference TRBV9 and TRBJ2-2): DSGVTQTPKHLITATGQRVTLRCSPRSGDLSVYWYQQSLDQGLQFLIQYYNGEERAKGNILERFSAQQFPDLHSELNLSSLELGDSALYFCASSVGGRPSNTGELFFGEGSRLTVL.